This T cell receptor beta chain was found in a study of cytomegalovirus exposure and HLA in healthy donors. Data came from immunoSEQ multiplex PCR; TCRdb stores just in-frame clones and leaves some out. The table lists about 64,000 clones, more than 85% of them singletons. General study results and limits: Cytomegalovirus association was assigned to about 180 TCR beta chains. A later analysis found first-cohort TCR clusters tended to co-occur in the 120 validation repertoires. Cytomegalovirus status was reportedly diagnosed by the classifier with high specificity and sensitivity. Rare sequences made up most TCRs, while some public TCRs were found in many donors.

This clone was observed a few times. Its antigen is undetermined. This TCR was sampled from a woman between 18 and 30 years old in good health and CMV-seronegative. Sample: PBMCs.

In DNA form, the CDR3 reads TGTGCCAGCAGTCCGATCGTAGCGGGAATCTACGAGCAGTACTTC. It yields the protein CASSPIVAGIYEQYF. V gene TRBV7-2 combines with J gene TRBJ2-7; 8 nucleotides line up with TRBD2. J lost 3 bases, V lost 6 bases, and 10 bases had no gene match. Per germline, CDR1 SGHTA and CDR2 FQGNSA. CDR3 length: 15 amino acids.